Below, 23 T cell receptor beta chains from the same sample are listed, as sequenced in a study of breast tumors, draining lymph nodes, adjacent tissues. The lymph nodes were axillary draining lymph nodes from breast cancer patients. TCRdb ran MiXCR on the multiplex PCR reads and lists one entry per CDR3 protein. The sample has about 140,000 distinct CDR3 sequences, about 22% seen once. Source material: axillary lymph node tissue. These receptors came from a female donor with breast cancer. Some clones in this sample may be carry-over from other donors' samples.

This clonotype has a count of ten or more. V and J are TRBV3-1 and TRBJ1-4; D is perhaps TRBD1 (6 bases). Germline-derived CDR1 and CDR2 are LGHDT and YNNKEL (reference sequence). V was cut by 0 bases and J by 8 bases, with 19 bases left in between. The CDR3 is 17 amino acids. CDR3 amino acids: CASSQEAPGTREEKLFF. DNA of the CDR3: TGTGCCAGCAGCCAAGAGGCACCCGGGACAAGGGAGGAAAAACTGTTTTTT.

CDR3 DNA sequence: TGTGCCAGCATTCAGGGGAAGGGACTAGCGGGATTCTACGAGCAGTACTTC. It translates to CASIQGKGLAGFYEQYF. The V and J genes are TRBV6-5 and TRBJ2-7; 13 nucleotides match TRBD2. Germline values: CDR1 MNHEY, CDR2 SVGAGI. With 7 bases clipped from V and 3 bases from J, the junction kept 12 bases outside the gene matches. CDR3 length: 17 residues.

The sample holds many counts of this clonotype. V gene TRBV19 combines with J gene TRBJ2-7; 9 bases agree with TRBD2. The V and J ends lost 8 bases and 8 bases, in that order; junction bases with no gene match: 7. Per germline, CDR1 LNHDA and CDR2 SQIVND (reference sequence). The CDR3 covers 12 residues. The CDR3 reads CASGATSGKQYF. CDR3 sequence (DNA): TGTGCCAGTGGAGCGACTAGCGGCAAGCAGTACTTC.

Many counts were recorded for this clonotype. This chain connects TRBV6-1 to TRBJ1-2; 7 nucleotides align to TRBD1. The CDR3 sequence is 16 residues long. Germline V gene data show CDR1 as MNHNS and CDR2 as SASEGT. The trim removed 6 bases at V and 2 bases at J, leaving 12 bases unmatched. The CDR3 DNA sequence: TGTGCCAGCAGCCAAACGGACAGGAGGTCGAACTATGGCTACACCTTC. Amino acids: CASSQTDRRSNYGYTF.

At least ten counts were recorded for this clonotype. V usage is TRBV19 and J usage is TRBJ1-3; D is ambiguous. The CDR3 loop spans 14 amino acids. Germline V gives CDR1 LNHDA, CDR2 SQIVND (reference sequence). Trimming removed 4 bases at V and 3 bases at J, with 10 bases between. CDR3 in amino acids: CASSTLAGGNTIYF. The CDR3 DNA reads as TGTGCCAGTAGTACCCTGGCCGGTGGAAACACCATATATTTT.

In this sample, this clonotype turned up many times. The chain employs TRBV28 and TRBJ2-7; tentatively, D is TRBD1 or TRBD2 (5 bases each). V lost 3 bases, J lost 0 bases, and 9 bases lay in between. The CDR3 runs 14 residues. Germline values: CDR1 MDHEN, CDR2 SYDVKM. The CDR3 spells CASSLIGTSYEQYF. The CDR3 bases are TGTGCCAGCAGTTTGATCGGGACCTCCTACGAGCAGTACTTC.

The rearrangement links TRBV7-9 to TRBJ2-5; TRBD2 is a possible D gene (5 bases). CDR3 length: 16 residues. Germline CDR1 is SEHNR and CDR2 is FQNEAQ (reference sequence). Trimming removed 0 bases from V and 1 base from J, with 12 bases in between. CDR3 DNA sequence: TGTGCCAGCAGCTTAGCGCTGGGGAGATTCCAAGAGACCCAGTACTTC. Its protein product is CASSLALGRFQETQYF.

There are a few counts of this clonotype. The gene calls are TRBV11-1 and TRBJ2-6, with D perhaps matching TRBD1 (8 bases). From germline, CDR1 is SGHAT and CDR2 FQDESV (reference sequence). This CDR3 region has 18 residues. V was cut by 5 bases and J by 0 bases, with 17 bases left in between. In DNA, the CDR3 is TGTGCCAGCAGCCCCACAGGGGGGGGTGGCTCTGGGGCCAACGTCCTGACTTTC. Translated, it gives CASSPTGGGGSGANVLTF.

With respect to this clonotype: This may stem from a read error, because a much larger clone lies one nucleotide away. CDR3 coding DNA: TGTGCCAGCAGCCAAGTTAGCGGTCTATCCGGGGACGAGCAGTACTTC. Translated: CASSQVSGLSGDEQYF. The J gene is TRBJ2-7, the V gene TRBV3-1, with D possibly matching TRBD2 (6 bases). V was trimmed by 1 base and J by 5 bases, leaving 18 bases between them. The CDR3 sequence is 16 residues long. Germline CDR1 is LGHDT and CDR2 is YNNKEL (reference sequence).

This clonotype has at least ten counts. The rearrangement joins TRBV12-3 or TRBV12-4 to TRBJ2-1; 8 nucleotides line up with TRBD1. V lost 5 bases, J lost 1 base, and 1 base stayed unmatched. The CDR3 runs to 14 residues. As DNA, the CDR3 is TGTGCCAGCAGTCACAGGGGGTCCTACAATGAGCAGTTCTTC. Protein product: CASSHRGSYNEQFF.

This clonotype was counted ten times or more. The CDR3 DNA reads as TGTGCCAGCAGTGGCCAGCTACACTACGAGCAGTACTTC. It encodes CASSGQLHYEQYF. The chain joins TRBV2 to TRBJ2-7; D remains unclear. The CDR3 spans 13 residues. The germline V gene encodes CDR1 SNHLY and CDR2 FYNNEI. Trimming pared 4 bases from V and 3 bases from J, leaving 10 bases between.

This clonotype has ten or more counts. The gene calls are TRBV5-1 and TRBJ2-1, with 12 bases aligning to TRBD2. Germline assignment: CDR1 SGHRS and CDR2 YFSETQ. The CDR3 is made up of 14 amino acids. Trimming at V came to 1 base and at J to 9 bases, leaving 2 bases not matched to a gene. CDR3: CASSLSLAGGEQFF. DNA for the CDR3: TGCGCCAGCAGCTTGTCACTAGCGGGGGGTGAGCAGTTCTTC.

For this clonotype: A much bigger clone sits one base away, suggesting this may be a read error. V gene TRBV7-9 combines with J gene TRBJ2-2, with D perhaps being TRBD1 or TRBD2 (5 bases each). V lost 0 bases and J lost 6, with 11 bases in between. Germline CDR1 reads SEHNR; CDR2 reads FQNEAQ (reference sequence). The CDR3 covers 15 residues. Here the CDR3 DNA reads TGTGCCAGCAGCTTAGCGGGGGTTGAGGCCGGGGAGCTGTTTTTT. As protein: CASSLAGVEAGELFF.

This clonotype was found many times. The rearrangement joins TRBV7-6 to TRBJ2-5; 8 bases map to TRBD1. V gave up 2 bases and J gave up 1 base; unmatched junction bases: 3. CDR1 and CDR2 (germline): SGHVS, FNYEAQ. There are 15 residues in the CDR3. CDR3 DNA sequence: TGTGCCAGCAGCTTACCTGGGACAGGCCAAGAGACCCAGTACTTC. This translates into CASSLPGTGQETQYF.

This clonotype was observed at least ten times. The V and J genes are TRBV14 and TRBJ1-6, with D uncertain. CDR3 length: 14 residues. Germline lookup yields CDR1 SGHDN and CDR2 FVKESK. The V gene lost 3 bases and the J gene lost 14 bases, with 17 bases spanning the gap. CDR3 region: CASSQRGTARALHF. The CDR3 nucleotides are TGTGCCAGCAGCCAGCGCGGCACAGCAAGGGCCCTCCACTTT.

This clonotype was recorded at least ten times. CDR3 DNA sequence: TGCAGTGCTAGTCTCAGGGCACCCGCCCAAGGGGAGACCCAGTACTTC. The encoded protein is CSASLRAPAQGETQYF. This chain joins TRBV20-1 and TRBJ2-5, with D possibly TRBD1 on 5 matching bases. V shed 3 bases and J shed 5 bases, with 22 bases lying between them. From germline, CDR1 is DFQATT and CDR2 SNEGSKA (reference sequence). The CDR3 has 16 amino acids.

As to this clonotype: At one of its ends the junction is not consistent with the germline gene, which may arise from a read error. The chain has TRBV3-1 and TRBJ2-7; D is possibly TRBD1 or TRBD2 (5 bases each). This CDR3 has 16 amino acids. Germline V gene lookup returns CDR1 LGHDT and CDR2 YNNKEL (reference sequence). The CDR3 DNA is TGTGCCAGCAGCCAAGACCTGGCAGGGAGCTCCTACGAGCGGTACTTC. Translating it yields CASSQDLAGSSYERYF.

Of note for this clonotype: Since a much larger clone is just one base distant, this may be a read error. The chain recombines TRBV30 with TRBJ2-5, with TRBD2 matching over 9 bases. The germline CDR1 and CDR2 sequences are GTSNPN and SVGIG (reference sequence). J gave up 5 bases and V 1 base, and 8 bases lay outside the gene matches. This CDR3 has 15 residues. CDR3 protein: CAWSALGGGGETQYF. DNA for the CDR3: TGTGCCTGGAGTGCCCTGGGCGGGGGGGGGGAGACCCAGTACTTC.

Concerning this clonotype itself: This sequence may be a read error, since a much larger clone differs from it by one base. CDR3 sequence reads: CTARLLQGADETQYF. In DNA form, the CDR3 reads TGCACTGCTAGACTCCTGCAGGGGGCTGACGAGACCCAGTACTTC. This chain uses TRBV20-1 with TRBJ2-5; 8 bases agree with TRBD1. Germline CDR1 reads DFQATT; CDR2 reads SNEGSKA (reference sequence). There are 15 residues in the CDR3.

Many counts were recorded for this clonotype. V usage is TRBV5-1 and J usage is TRBJ2-7, with D possibly matching TRBD2 (6 bases). V gave up 6 bases and J gave up 6 bases, with 19 bases separating them. The CDR3 sequence is 14 residues long. Germline V gives CDR1 SGHRS, CDR2 YFSETQ. CDR3 amino acids: CASMVGTKGGEQYF. The CDR3 DNA reads TGCGCCAGCATGGTCGGAACAAAGGGAGGCGAGCAGTACTTC.

With respect to this clonotype: This may be a read error, as it is one base from a much larger clone. The genes are TRBV6-1 and TRBJ2-3; 12 bases agree with TRBD2. This CDR3 has 17 residues. Germline V gives CDR1 MNHNS, CDR2 SASEGT. The V segment lost 7 bases and the J segment 4 bases; nucleotides outside the gene matches: 12. The DNA of the CDR3 is TGTGCCAGCAAAGGACTAGCGGGAAGACAAAGCGCAGATACGCAGTATTTT. It codes for CASKGLAGRQSADTQYF.

Note on this clonotype: With a much larger clone just one base away, this may be a read error. This chain uses TRBV7-9 with TRBJ2-1; TRBD1 might be the D (6 bases). The CDR3 covers 14 residues. Germline V gives CDR1 SEHNR, CDR2 FQNEAQ (reference sequence). CDR3 in amino acids: CAGSHNGQSGEQFF. The CDR3 region has the DNA TGTGCCGGCAGCCACAACGGACAGAGTGGTGAGCAGTTCTTC.

As concerns this clonotype: Here the CDR3 omits its conserved ending phenylalanine or tryptophan, so a read error is the likely source. The gene calls are TRBV9 and TRBJ2-5; perhaps TRBD1 as D (6 bases). Per germline, CDR1 SGDLS and CDR2 YYNGEE. The CDR3 runs to 15 residues. CDR3 bases: TGTGCCAGCAGTGTAGGACAGCGGAGTCAAGAGACCCAGTACTTG. Its protein product is CASSVGQRSQETQYL.